The following is a T cell receptor beta chain sequence with its context. This clonotype was observed a handful of times. It has no known antigen specificity. Nothing much larger sits one base from this clone, and base qualities are not available. The sample originates from a study of T cells after yellow fever vaccination (dated by TCRdb to 2018 to 2020). Turning to the overall study: Libraries from fractions with low cell numbers were prepared with the SMART-Seq v4 Ultra Low Input RNA kit. Two healthy male donors, one aged 18 to 30 and one aged 30 to 40 years, made up the cohort. Blood was collected at multiple timepoints before and after primary and secondary immunization, and bulk PBMC replicates and cell subsets were isolated. To track T-cell clones before and after primary and booster YFV17D yellow fever vaccination, bulk TCR alpha and beta repertoires were sequenced longitudinally. Overall study results and their limits: Because only a couple of donors were included in the study, the extent to which the findings can be generalized is limited. A small share of clonotypes was detected in both CD4 and CD8 compartments, with the overlap likely arising from convergent recombination. After the booster, most of the clones that had expanded following primary vaccination were detected again (roughly 96% of CD4 and around 90% of CD8), which suggests that memory was broadly maintained. The secondary T-cell response was weaker than the primary response but faster, peaking on day 5 instead of day 15. Because abundant contaminating clonotypes from the bulk population could be contained in FACS-sorted repertoires, computational filtering was required.

TCR cDNA was synthesized by 5'RACE template switching, through which a universal primer site and unique molecular identifiers were introduced. Priming for cDNA synthesis came from both the TCR alpha and TCR beta constant segments. Two PCR steps were used to amplify libraries, with sample barcodes and sequencing adapters being added in the second step. Sequencing of the libraries was done on either Illumina HiSeq 2500 (2x100 bp) or NovaSeq (2x150 bp). As for the authors' bioinformatics: MIGEC handled demultiplexing of reads and collapsing into UMI consensus sequences, while MiXCR performed V(D)J alignment. Vaccine-responding clonotypes were identified with edgeR using replicate PBMC samples, with FDR below 0.01 and a log2 fold change above 5 up to day 15 being required. Each bulk clonotype received a CD4 or CD8 identity based on whether the sequenced CD4 or CD8 repertoire contained that clonotype at higher abundance. TCRdb reran the public reads through fastp at Q25 and MiXCR, keeping productive beta chains. For every CDR3 protein sequence, its rows merge into one entry that carries the most common genes and DNA. These V and J calls are TCRdb output, not the study's own analysis. This sample comprises about 580,000 distinct CDR3 sequences, 17% of them detected only once. Roughly 17% of the sample goes to the ten largest clones.

The CDR3 runs 13 amino acids, cysteine and phenylalanine included. The CDR3 DNA has 39 bases and is translated from base 1. V gives up 2 bases and J gives up 11 bases, and the segment between their germline ends measures 15 bases. CDR1 and CDR2, looked up from the germline V gene, are SGHDN and FVKESK. In the paper's terms, the treatment or condition label means: live attenuated yellow fever vaccine strain. Two biological replicates of bulk PBMCs were collected at each blood-draw timepoint. A standard Ficoll-Paque protocol was used to isolate PBMCs from peripheral blood. TriZol was used to extract RNA from bulk PBMCs, from CD4 and CD8 fractions, and from dextramer-positive and dextramer-negative fractions.

Here the sequenced sample was PBMCs, taken more than 4 days after the first yellow fever vaccination. The source of this sequence is a young man who received the YFV17D yellow fever vaccine. The chain joins TRBV14 to TRBJ1-1, with an unclear D gene assignment. The nucleotides are TGTGCCAGCAGCCAATTTGGTACCTCGGGGGCTTTCTTT. This yields the protein CASSQFGTSGAFF. The reference TRBV14 and TRBJ1-1 proteins fill in what lies around the CDR3, so the full variable domain reads EAGVTQFPSHSVIEKGQTVTLRCDPISGHDNLYWYRRVMGKEIKFLLHFVKESKQDESGMPNNRFLAERTGGTYSTLKVQPAELEDSGVYFCASSQFGTSGAFFGQGTRLTVV.